The 14 T cell receptor beta chains presented below share a single source sample, sequenced in a study of stem cell transplantation in POMP-related autoinflammatory disease. Some clones are missing from TCRdb's copy, which holds only in-frame ones; the method was immunoSEQ multiplex PCR. Of some 69,000 clones listed, roughly 91% were seen once; the top ten hold about 0.7%. Sample: CD4+ T cells from PBMCs, taken after stem cell transplantation. The receptors shown here come from a human patient with POMP-related autoinflammation and immune dysregulation (PRAID). Some T cells may be the graft donor's.

The chain recombines TRBV6-5 with TRBJ1-1; D not resolved. Trimming left V 7 bases short and J 5 bases short, with 8 bases between. CDR3 length: 11 amino acids. Germline-derived CDR1 and CDR2 are MNHEY and SVGAGI. The CDR3 DNA reads as TGTGCCAGCAAGAGTACGACTGAAGCTTTCTTT. It encodes CASKSTTEAFF.

The chain employs TRBV5-4 and TRBJ2-5; no definite D call. This CDR3 comprises 14 residues. The V gene's germline CDR1 is SGHNT and CDR2 YYREEE (reference sequence). The germline V and J ends were trimmed by 0 bases and 3 bases, with 9 bases remaining between them. The CDR3 spells CASSLGQEEETQYF. The DNA for the CDR3 is TGTGCCAGCAGCTTGGGGCAGGAAGAAGAGACCCAGTACTTC.

V usage is TRBV3-1 (or the pseudogene TRBV3-2) and J usage is TRBJ1-5, with D unresolved. CDR3 length: 12 amino acids. CDR1 and CDR2 from the germline V gene are LGHDT and YNNKEL (reference sequence). Deletions cut 1 base from V and 4 bases from J, with 2 bases between. The CDR3, as DNA: TGTGCCAGCAGCCAAGTAAATCAGCCCCAGCATTTT. This sequence encodes CASSQVNQPQHF.

V gene TRBV28 combines with J gene TRBJ2-3, with 11 bases aligning to TRBD2. V trimming: 8 bases; J trimming: 0 bases; junction bases outside the gene matches: 7. This CDR3 region has 16 residues. From germline, CDR1 is MDHEN and CDR2 SYDVKM. The CDR3 loop reads CASYGGLAVSTDTQYF. As DNA, the CDR3 is TGTGCCAGCTATGGGGGACTAGCGGTTAGCACAGATACGCAGTATTTT.

V and J are TRBV28 and TRBJ2-1; tentatively, D is TRBD1 or TRBD2 (6 bases each). The CDR3 contains 14 residues. The germline V gene has CDR1 MDHEN and CDR2 SYDVKM. Trimming took off 3 bases at V and 6 bases at J, with 12 bases between the two ends. The CDR3 is CASSLGGQGNEQFF. As DNA, the CDR3 is TGTGCCAGCAGTTTGGGGGGACAAGGCAATGAGCAGTTCTTC. Looking up the rest from reference TRBV28 and TRBJ2-1 gives the full variable domain: DVKVTQSSRYLVKRTGEKVFLECVQDMDHENMFWYRQDPGLGLRLIYFSYDVKMKEKGDIPEGYSVSREKKERFSLILESASTNQTSMYLCASSLGGQGNEQFFGPGTRLTVL.

This clone was recorded only once. The V call is TRBV5-4, the J call TRBJ1-2; 7 bases map to TRBD1. With 4 bases clipped from V and 4 bases from J, the junction kept 13 bases outside the gene matches. The CDR3 contains 16 residues. The germline CDR1 and CDR2 sequences are SGHNT and YYREEE (reference sequence). Written as DNA, the CDR3 is TGTGCCAGCAGCCCCGTCTCGCGACAGGGCGCCTATGGCTACACCTTC. It translates to CASSPVSRQGAYGYTF.

This rearrangement joins TRBV5-1 to TRBJ2-7; 7 bases fit TRBD1. Germline lookup yields CDR1 SGHRS and CDR2 YFSETQ. The ends lost 4 bases at V and 1 base at J; junction bases unmatched: 8. The CDR3 has 15 amino acids. The DNA for the CDR3 is TGCGCCAGCAGCCTAGACAGGGTACGGTCCTACGAGCAGTACGTC. Encoded protein: CASSLDRVRSYEQYV.

The chain is built from TRBV3-1 (or the pseudogene TRBV3-2) and TRBJ2-4, with D hard to call. The CDR3 spans 13 residues. Trimming removed 0 bases from V and 11 bases from J, with 11 bases in between. Germline loops: CDR1 LGHDT, CDR2 YNNKEL (reference sequence). CDR3 nucleotide sequence: TGTGCCAGCAGCCAAGAGGCGCCGACCGTTCAGTACTTC. Its protein is CASSQEAPTVQYF.

V and J are TRBV7-2 and TRBJ2-3; possibly TRBD2 for D (6 bases). CDR1 is SGHTA and CDR2 is FQGNSA in the germline V gene. V lost 1 base to trimming and J lost 8 bases, with 22 bases between them. The CDR3 loop spans 17 amino acids. In nucleotides, the CDR3 is TGTGCCAGCAGCTTAGGTGGACTACCTGGCGGAGCGGTTACGCAGTATTTT. Translating gives CASSLGGLPGGAVTQYF. Full variable domain (rest looked up from reference TRBV7-2 and TRBJ2-3): GAGVSQSPSNKVTEKGKDVELRCDPISGHTALYWYRQSLGQGLEFLIYFQGNSAPDKSGLPSDRFSAERTGGSVSTLTIQRTQQEDSAVYLCASSLGGLPGGAVTQYFGPGTRLTVL.

The J gene is TRBJ2-5, the V gene TRBV14; D uncertain. Germline-derived CDR1 and CDR2 are SGHDN and FVKESK. CDR3 length: 17 amino acids. V lost 0 bases and J lost 1, with 15 bases in between. The CDR3 region has the DNA TGTGCCAGCAGCCAAGAAAGTCGCTTGTGGACCCAAGAGACCCAGTACTTC. Translating it yields CASSQESRLWTQETQYF.

The V gene is TRBV12-3 or TRBV12-4, the J gene TRBJ2-3, with D hard to call. The CDR3 is made up of 13 amino acids. V dropped 4 bases and J dropped 2 bases, with 7 bases sitting between them. Here the CDR3 reads CASSWAYTDTQYF. Here the CDR3 DNA reads TGTGCCAGCAGTTGGGCTTACACAGATACGCAGTATTTT.

The table lists this clone with a few counts. This chain uses TRBV12-3 or TRBV12-4 with TRBJ1-3; maybe TRBD1 (6 bases). The V gene lost 10 bases and the J gene lost 3 bases, with 10 bases spanning the gap. CDR3 size: 12 residues. Here the CDR3 reads CAIGTLGNTIYF. In nucleotides, the CDR3 is TGTGCCATCGGGACACTTGGAAACACCATATATTTT.

The J gene is TRBJ2-3, the V gene TRBV28; the D is unclear. This CDR3 contains 14 residues. The V and J ends lost 3 bases and 1 base respectively, with 8 bases between them. CDR1 MDHEN and CDR2 SYDVKM come from the germline V gene. CDR3 bases: TGTGCCAGCAGTTTGGGATCCCGCACAGATACGCAGTATTTT. Encoded protein: CASSLGSRTDTQYF.

J is TRBJ2-3 and V is TRBV4-1, with TRBD1 identical over 7 bases. CDR1 is MGHRA and CDR2 is YSYEKL in the germline V gene. The CDR3 loop spans 15 amino acids. The V segment lost 0 bases and the J segment 4 bases; nucleotides outside the gene matches: 4. The CDR3 is CASSQEGTDADTQYF. DNA for the CDR3: TGCGCCAGCAGCCAAGAGGGGACAGACGCAGATACGCAGTATTTT.